The T cell receptor (beta chain) under discussion was sequenced for a study of blood T cell repertoires in COVID-19. Study details: PBMCs, B-cell-depleted T cells, or T cells provided the cDNA or gDNA that made up the material.

This clone was picked up one time. In terms of age and location, participants ranged from about 18 to 100 years and lived in approximately 26 US areas. Symptom resolution, clearance, or two negative PCRs marked donors in Cohort 3 as recovered. Trimming left V 0 bases short and J 2 bases short, with 7 bases between. The V gene's germline CDR1 is SGHRS and CDR2 YFSETQ. This CDR3 region has 14 residues. Authors' methods: For nucleated cells, counts were estimated from reference gene primer amplification. TCRdb's table, derived via immunoSEQ multiplex PCR, lists solely in-frame clones and lacks some. Clone size and the V and J calls come from that table; the DNA yielded D and trimming. The sample yields around 310,000 clones, around nine tenths seen once.

The chain has TRBV5-1 and TRBJ2-3; D may be TRBD2 (5 bases). This TCR was recovered from a man aged 25 to 45 who had recovered from COVID-19. The sample was PBMCs or T cells enriched from blood (not recorded which). CDR3 sequence (DNA): TGCGCCAGCAGCTTGGTACTAGTCACAGATACGCAGTATTTT. It yields the protein CASSLVLVTDTQYF.